These T cell receptor beta chains were read from a single sample in a study of T cell responses to AZD1222 COVID-19 vaccine. Clones were sequenced by immunoSEQ multiplex PCR, and TCRdb holds only the in-frame ones, with some missing. Among approximately 150,000 clones, about nine tenths were seen once, and the ten largest hold about 3%. Sequenced here: peripheral blood, sampled on day 0 of AZD1222 vaccination. Receptors were obtained from an adult in good health. Each CDR3 is given with its conserved first and last residue.

TRBV7-2	TRBJ2-7	CASSPGVGMREQYF
TRBV5-8	TRBJ2-3	CASSLVLRFTTDTQYF
TRBV4-2	TRBJ1-1	CASSQAGRGRFGNTEAFF
TRBV14	TRBJ1-1	CASSQPTGGENTEAFF
TRBV5-6	TRBJ2-7	CASSRPRDSFNYEQYF
TRBV11-3	TRBJ2-5	CASSDRGAGETQYF
TRBV24-1	TRBJ1-5	CATSDPTLQGRGQPQHF
TRBV28	TRBJ2-1	CASSPPDRDNEQFF
TRBV7-9	TRBJ2-1	CASSWTSGSSYNEQFF
TRBV18	TRBJ2-3	CASSPLEDTQYF
TRBV5-1	TRBJ1-1	CASSLDASRGTEAFF
TRBV2	TRBJ2-2	CASSLGITGELFF
TRBV27	TRBJ1-6	CASSFTLGSPLHF
TRBV5-6	TRBJ1-3	CASSLDPGNTIYF
TRBV18	TRBJ1-1	CASSPGEGSTEAFF
TRBV6-5	TRBJ1-3	CASSSTYGNTIYF
TRBV10-2	TRBJ1-1	CASSPGTGSRAFF
TRBV6-5	TRBJ1-1	CASKRWEGNTEAFF
TRBV30	TRBJ1-4	CAWRGPGRGEKLFF
TRBV19	TRBJ2-2	CASNAAGQGGTGELFF
TRBV5-1	TRBJ1-4	CASSFGGFNEKLFF
TRBV6-4	TRBJ2-1	CASSERGHNEQFF
TRBV11-3	TRBJ2-1	CASSRLAGLYNEQFF
TRBV5-3	TRBJ2-1	CARSLAPPRARGHEQFF
TRBV7-3	TRBJ2-5	CASSLVVATQSPETQYF
TRBV6-5	TRBJ1-5	CASSPGTGIGQPQHF
TRBV28	TRBJ2-7	CASSSTAHRGRRSYEQYF
TRBV27	TRBJ2-1	CASSGPGLAGGVAYNEQFF
TRBV7-8	TRBJ1-1	CASSSRGKRVDTEAFF
TRBV7-2	TRBJ2-7	CASSDQQGAYEQYF
TRBV16	TRBJ1-2	CASSPRGTGSSYGYTF
TRBV6-2/TRBV6-3	TRBJ2-7	CASSYPPAGGPSYEQYF
TRBV7-8	TRBJ1-5	CASSPLNQPQHF
TRBV28	TRBJ2-3	CASIPRGGSGYSTDTQYF
TRBV18	TRBJ1-2	CASSRRGERNYGYTF
TRBV3-1/TRBV3-2	TRBJ1-1	CASSQDRSYRAFF
TRBV10-1	TRBJ2-1	CASSELRRGAYNEQFF
TRBV19	TRBJ2-7	CASSWDSSYEQYF
TRBV5-4	TRBJ2-7	CASSSWGPGRGHEQYF
TRBV12-3/TRBV12-4	TRBJ2-7	CASSFYQYEQYF
TRBV3-1/TRBV3-2	TRBJ1-6	CASSQGGVSPLHF
TRBV7-9	TRBJ1-2	CASSLWRYGYTF
TRBV4-2	TRBJ1-4	CASSQDKGAGNEKLFF
TRBV4-2	TRBJ2-2	CASRKTSGTDTGELFF
TRBV6-5	TRBJ1-2	CASRDTNYGYTF
TRBV6-5	TRBJ2-5	CASSFGGYQETQYF
TRBV28	TRBJ1-2	CASRWGGVYGYTF
TRBV2	TRBJ2-3	CASSRWGPDTQYF
TRBV18	TRBJ1-1	CASSPGQGSGTEAFF
TRBV2	TRBJ2-7	CASSDSELTYEQYF
TRBV7-3	TRBJ2-1	CASSLSLAADNEQFF
TRBV28	TRBJ1-2	CASGGGYTF
TRBV6-1	TRBJ1-2	CASSEPGGSDYGYTF
TRBV6-5	TRBJ2-1	CASSYDLAGSDEQFF